This T cell receptor beta chain was sequenced during a study of blood T cell repertoires in COVID-19. Only in-frame clones appear in the TCRdb table, and some are missing; sequencing was by immunoSEQ multiplex PCR. The repertoire holds 70,000 or so clones, with more than 85% as singletons. This CDR3 is 16 amino acids long. Germline CDR1 and CDR2: SGHVS and FNYEAQ. With V trimmed by 5 bases and J by 3 bases, 10 bases remained unmatched. The sequence came from a man in his 60s with acute or convalescent COVID-19. The V gene is TRBV7-6, the J gene TRBJ1-2, with 9 positions matching TRBD1. The sample consisted of peripheral blood. CDR3 in amino acids: CASSPSPGQGDYGYTF. The DNA of the CDR3 is TGTGCCAGCAGCCCTAGCCCGGGACAGGGCGACTATGGCTACACCTTC.